A single TCR beta chain is shown here with its context. Its antigen remains unidentified. Sequencing used immunoSEQ multiplex PCR; TCRdb keeps in-frame clones, though not all of them. The sample has some 100,000 clones, under 90% seen once. The source of the sample is a study of radiation and T cells in renal cell carcinoma. Across the study: Nephrectomy followed 15 Gy stereotactic body radiation by 4 weeks.

Whole-study results and caveats: In blood, top tumor clones expanded by 2 weeks, shrinking by 4.

CDR1 is SGDLS, CDR2 YYNGEE, per germline. V was pared by 0 bases and J by 5 bases, with 8 bases between. This CDR3 has 14 amino acids. Time point here: baseline pretreatment blood. The treatment denotes: 15 Gy SBRT to primary tumor, nephrectomy 4 weeks later. Serial blood draws occurred at baseline and 2 and 4 weeks post-SBRT. The patient's renal cell carcinoma had clear cell pathology. Specimen: blood, collected from a patient whose treatment included radiotherapy and nephrectomy. The rearrangement links TRBV9 to TRBJ1-4; D not certain. The clonotype originates from a man in his sixties with renal cell carcinoma. CDR3 coding DNA: TGTGCCAGCAGCGTAGGAGCTGCCAATGAAAAACTGTTTTTT. It codes for CASSVGAANEKLFF.